This T cell receptor beta chain appears in the sequencing data of a study of PD-1 blockade in mismatch repair-deficient tumors. TCRdb's table, derived via immunoSEQ multiplex PCR, lists solely in-frame clones and lacks some. In the table there are tens of thousands of clones, roughly 84% of which are singletons. Every patient had mismatch repair deficiency by PCR or immunohistochemistry. Germline values: CDR1 MNHEY, CDR2 SMNVEV (reference sequence). The CDR3 sequence is 15 residues long. Trimming at V came to 2 bases and at J to 5 bases, leaving 6 bases not matched to a gene. This specimen consisted of PBMCs, obtained before pembrolizumab treatment. The J gene is TRBJ1-2, the V gene TRBV27, with 9 bases matching TRBD1. This receptor was identified in an adult with mismatch repair-deficient cancer. CDR3: CASSLHTGGAYGYTF. CDR3 nucleotides: TGTGCCAGCAGTTTACATACAGGGGGCGCTTATGGCTACACCTTC.